This T cell receptor (beta chain) was found in a study of T cells in Graves' hyperthyroidism and ophthalmopathy (dated by TCRdb to the late 2010s). Background for the entire study: Peripheral blood samples were taken at initial diagnosis, before any treatment was given. A discovery cohort of around 98 patients, roughly 40 with Graves' ophthalmopathy and about 60 with stable Graves' hyperthyroidism, was used to find distinguishing TCR V-J signatures. An independent validation cohort of some 18 hyperthyroidism patients and 15 or so patients who later progressed to ophthalmopathy tested prospective prediction of ophthalmopathy. The 90 to 100 discovery patients were randomly split 7:3 into training and test sets. The study also compared thyroid tissue and blood T-cell repertoires from a handful of Graves' hyperthyroidism patients. After sampling, hyperthyroidism patients received methimazole starting at 30 mg daily, and ophthalmopathy patients received high-dose intravenous methylprednisolone. According to the paper, TCR Vbeta CDR3 sequencing was carried out on 120 to 150 peripheral blood samples, which came from 40 to 45 ophthalmopathy, 75 to 80 hyperthyroidism and roughly 17 progressor patients. What the authors observed across the whole study: A 13 V-J signature model separated ophthalmopathy from stable hyperthyroidism, with approximately 87% sensitivity and 81.08% specificity in cross-validation and 80%/75% in testing. Most expanded thyroid clonotypes (frequency above 0.001) were also detected in blood, suggesting blood repertoires may reflect thyroid immune responses. Sample size was not statistically predetermined, and investigators were not blinded to group allocation. In validation, progression to ophthalmopathy was predicted by the model with about 70% sensitivity and 72.22% specificity, a median of about 6.4 months before onset.

CDR1 and CDR2 are drawn from the germline V gene: SGHAT, FQNNGV. Measured from the cysteine to the phenylalanine, the CDR3 is 15 residues long. The retained sequence is limited to the CDR3, 45 bases, with the frame set at the first base. The trim is 5 bases for V and 3 bases for J, with a gap of 16 bases between the germline ends. In the case of this clonotype: The antigen it binds to is not known. Base qualities are not at hand, and no much larger clone is one base apart.

Graves' hyperthyroidism was defined as stable when no progression to ophthalmopathy occurred over 18 months of follow-up. Hyperthyroidism patients were aged 18 to 65 years and newly diagnosed, with disease duration of less than 2 months. Any patient with an uncontrolled infection, another autoimmune disease, pregnancy or lactation was excluded. Diagnoses were established on the basis of clinical symptoms, serum thyroxine and TRAb, thyroid ultrasound, and orbital computed tomography. PBMCs were separated from approximately 10 ml of fresh peripheral blood using Ficoll-Paque density gradient centrifugation. Trizol reagent was used to extract total RNA, and RNA quality was then checked on an Agilent 2100 Bioanalyzer. Amplification of TCR beta CDR3 regions was carried out from RNA transcripts. The TCR CDR3 was subjected to a first round of RT-PCR using the HTBI primer set and the Qiagen OneStep RT-PCR kit. A second multiplex PCR round built the libraries, followed by size selection and purification. Paired-end sequencing of the libraries was performed with 100 bp reads on an Illumina HiSeq2000. Per the source publication's procedure: SOAPnuke was used to process the raw data, removing reads that contained adapters or uncalled bases, had a mean Phred below 15, or lacked an exact match to the constant primer or identifier. COPE v1.2.5 was used to merge high-quality paired reads, and clonotypes were defined as unique nucleotide sequences. Clonotypes were aligned to IMGT TRBV, TRBD and TRBJ reference segments using MiTCR v1.1. Only V-J combinations with frequency above 0.0001, covering about 99% of repertoires, were analysed. A TCS score was defined as the ratio between F50 (clonal expansion) and ExV (chaos), using BLOSUM62-based TCRdist between CDR3 peptides within each V-J. Welch's t-statistics and random forest reduced approximately 520 V-J features to under 15, which were used in a naive Bayes classifier (R e1071). Clones were called with MiXCR by TCRdb after fastp trimmed the public reads at Q25, and only in-frame beta chains were retained. When rows share a CDR3 protein, they turn into one entry using the most common DNA and genes. It is TCRdb's table, rather than the study itself, that gives the V and J calls and clone size. The sample contains about 690,000 distinct CDR3 sequences, 17% of them found a single time. Of the sample, less than 20% falls within the top ten clones.

The source of this sequence is a man aged 50-60 years with Graves' hyperthyroidism. The source material was blood. In this chain, TRBV11-2 is recombined with TRBJ1-1, and the D gene may be TRBD1, 6 bases matching. The CDR3 protein: CASSPQDRTYTEAFF. The sequenced DNA: TGTGCCAGCAGCCCCCAGGACAGAACTTACACTGAAGCTTTCTTT.